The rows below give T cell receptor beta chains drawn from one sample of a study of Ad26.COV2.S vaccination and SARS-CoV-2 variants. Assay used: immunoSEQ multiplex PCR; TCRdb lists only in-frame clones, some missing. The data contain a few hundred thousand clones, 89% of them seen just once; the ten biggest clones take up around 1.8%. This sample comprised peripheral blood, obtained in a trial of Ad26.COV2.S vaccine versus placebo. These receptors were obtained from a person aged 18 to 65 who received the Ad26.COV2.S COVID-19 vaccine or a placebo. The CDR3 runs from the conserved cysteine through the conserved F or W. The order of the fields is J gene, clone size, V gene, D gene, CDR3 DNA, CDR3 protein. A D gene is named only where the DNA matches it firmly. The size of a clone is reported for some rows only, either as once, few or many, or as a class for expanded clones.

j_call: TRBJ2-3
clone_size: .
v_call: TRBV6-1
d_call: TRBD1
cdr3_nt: TGTGCCAGCAGTGAAAGACAGGGAATGAGCGGCCCAGATACGCAGTATTTT
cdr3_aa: CASSERQGMSGPDTQYF

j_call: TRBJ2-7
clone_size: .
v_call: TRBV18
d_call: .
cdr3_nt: TGTGCCAGCTCCCCCTCGGACACTCGCCGCCAGTACTTC
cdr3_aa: CASSPSDTRRQYF

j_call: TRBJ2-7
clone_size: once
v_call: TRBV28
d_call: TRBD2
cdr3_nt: TGTGCCAGCAGTTATCCAGCGGGAGGGTTGAGGGGCTCCTACGAGCAGTACTTC
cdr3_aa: CASSYPAGGLRGSYEQYF

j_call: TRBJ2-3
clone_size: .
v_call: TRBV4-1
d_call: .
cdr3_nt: TGCGCCAGCACGAGCGGAGGTGACACAGATACGCAGTATTTT
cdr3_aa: CASTSGGDTDTQYF

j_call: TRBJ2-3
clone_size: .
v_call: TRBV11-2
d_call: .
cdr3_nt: TGTGCCAGCAGCTTAGGGGGGGTAGATACGCAGTATTTT
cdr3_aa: CASSLGGVDTQYF

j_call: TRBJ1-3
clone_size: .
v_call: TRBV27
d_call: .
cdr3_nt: TGTGCCAGCAGTTTATCGACCCCAGGGACAACTGGAAACACCATATATTTT
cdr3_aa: CASSLSTPGTTGNTIYF

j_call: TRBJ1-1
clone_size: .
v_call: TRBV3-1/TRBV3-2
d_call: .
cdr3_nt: TGTGCCAGCAGCCAAGAAGCTCGATTTCCCGGGAACACTGAAGCTTTCTTT
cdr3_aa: CASSQEARFPGNTEAFF

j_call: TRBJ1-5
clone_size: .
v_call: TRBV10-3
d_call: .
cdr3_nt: TGTGCCATCACAGGAAGGCTAAATCAGCCCCAGCATTTT
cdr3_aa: CAITGRLNQPQHF

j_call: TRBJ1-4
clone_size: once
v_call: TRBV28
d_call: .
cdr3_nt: TGTGCCAGCAGTGCTCCGGCCCGAGAAGAACTGTTTTTT
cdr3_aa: CASSAPAREELFF

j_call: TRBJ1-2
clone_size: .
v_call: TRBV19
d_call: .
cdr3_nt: TGTGCCAGTAGTATCTCTCCGCACAGGACAGCGAGTTATGGCTACACCTTC
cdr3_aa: CASSISPHRTASYGYTF

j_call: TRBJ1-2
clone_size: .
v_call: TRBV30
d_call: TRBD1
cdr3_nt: TGTGCCTCCCCAGGACAGGGAGGTAACTATGGCTACACCTTC
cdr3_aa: CASPGQGGNYGYTF

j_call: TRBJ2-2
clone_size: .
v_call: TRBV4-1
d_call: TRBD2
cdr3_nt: TGCGCCAGCAGCCAATTCGGTGGGAGGGCAAAGACCGGGGAGCTGTTTTTT
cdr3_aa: CASSQFGGRAKTGELFF

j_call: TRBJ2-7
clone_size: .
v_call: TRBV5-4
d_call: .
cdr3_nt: TGTGCCAGCAGCTTAGGGACCGTTCCTTACGAGCAGTACTTC
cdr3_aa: CASSLGTVPYEQYF

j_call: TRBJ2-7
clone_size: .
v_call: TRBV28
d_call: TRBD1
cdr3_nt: TGTGCCAGCTGGGGGACAGGGAAGGCCTACGAGCAGTACTTC
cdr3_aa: CASWGTGKAYEQYF

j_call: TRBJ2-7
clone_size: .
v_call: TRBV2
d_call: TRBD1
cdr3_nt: TGTGCCAGCTCCGGACAGGGCCCCTACGAGCAGTACTTC
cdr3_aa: CASSGQGPYEQYF

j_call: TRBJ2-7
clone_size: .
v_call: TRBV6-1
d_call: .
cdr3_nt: TGTGCCAGCAGTGAAAGGGCCGGAGACTACGAGCAGTACTTC
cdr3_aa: CASSERAGDYEQYF

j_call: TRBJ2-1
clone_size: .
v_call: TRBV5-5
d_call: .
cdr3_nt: TGTGCCAGCAGCTTGGGAAATGAGCAGTTCTTC
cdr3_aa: CASSLGNEQFF